This is a list of T cell receptor beta chains from one sample in a study of cytomegalovirus exposure and HLA in healthy donors. TCRdb keeps only in-frame clones here, not all; method: immunoSEQ multiplex PCR. The data show around 200,000 clones, approximately 80% seen once. Material: PBMCs. The receptor set was obtained from a girl aged 10 to 17 in good health and CMV-seronegative. The CDR3 runs from the conserved cysteine through the conserved F or W. Fields, in order: D gene, V gene, clone size, J gene, CDR3 DNA, CDR3 protein. The D gene is left open where the match is weak. Part of the rows lack a size; the others show once, few, many or a class for expanded clones.

d_gene: NA; v_gene: TRBV2; abundance: NA; j_gene: TRBJ1-4; CDR3nt: TGTGCCAGCAGTGAAGCCTCAGGGTACGAAAAACTGTTTTTT; CDR3aa: CASSEASGYEKLFF
d_gene: NA; v_gene: TRBV4-3; abundance: NA; j_gene: TRBJ2-2; CDR3nt: TGCGCCAGCAGCCAACTTCAAGCAGGGGAGCTGTTTTTT; CDR3aa: CASSQLQAGELFF
d_gene: NA; v_gene: TRBV15; abundance: NA; j_gene: TRBJ1-5; CDR3nt: TGTGCCACTCGCCGGGAGACTAATCAGCCCCAGCATTTT; CDR3aa: CATRRETNQPQHF
d_gene: TRBD1; v_gene: TRBV29-1; abundance: NA; j_gene: TRBJ2-2; CDR3nt: TGCAGCGTTAGACAGGGTTACACCGGGGAGCTGTTTTTT; CDR3aa: CSVRQGYTGELFF
d_gene: NA; v_gene: TRBV11-2; abundance: NA; j_gene: TRBJ2-1; CDR3nt: TGTGCCAGCAGCTTAGATGGAGCGGTTTCCTACAATGAGCAGTTCTTC; CDR3aa: CASSLDGAVSYNEQFF
d_gene: NA; v_gene: TRBV18; abundance: once; j_gene: TRBJ2-7; CDR3nt: TGTGCCAGCTCACAAGAACAAACTGCGGGGGAGCAGTACTTC; CDR3aa: CASSQEQTAGEQYF
d_gene: NA; v_gene: TRBV5-4; abundance: once; j_gene: TRBJ2-7; CDR3nt: TGTGCCAGCAGCCCCCGGCGGGTGACGGGCTACGAGCAGTACTTC; CDR3aa: CASSPRRVTGYEQYF
d_gene: TRBD1; v_gene: TRBV5-1; abundance: NA; j_gene: TRBJ1-1; CDR3nt: TGCGCCAGCAAATCGGAGGGGGCGAGGGTGAAGGCTGAAGCTTTCTTT; CDR3aa: CASKSEGARVKAEAFF
d_gene: NA; v_gene: TRBV29-1; abundance: NA; j_gene: TRBJ1-1; CDR3nt: TGCAGCGTTGAAGCACCAGAGGGATCCACTGAAGCTTTCTTT; CDR3aa: CSVEAPEGSTEAFF
d_gene: NA; v_gene: TRBV1; abundance: once; j_gene: TRBJ2-7; CDR3nt: TGCACCAGCCCTCCGGTGGTGCTCTACGAGCAGTACTTC; CDR3aa: CTSPPVVLYEQYF
d_gene: TRBD1; v_gene: TRBV27; abundance: NA; j_gene: TRBJ1-2; CDR3nt: TGTGCCAGCAGTACACAGGGGTGGTATGGCTACACCTTC; CDR3aa: CASSTQGWYGYTF
d_gene: NA; v_gene: TRBV10-3; abundance: NA; j_gene: TRBJ2-2; CDR3nt: TGTGCCATCAGAGGTGGCGGGAACACCGGGGAGCTGTTTTTT; CDR3aa: CAIRGGGNTGELFF
d_gene: NA; v_gene: TRBV29-1; abundance: few; j_gene: TRBJ2-1; CDR3nt: TGCAGCGTTGTAGCATTTATCGGCAATGAGCAGTTCTTC; CDR3aa: CSVVAFIGNEQFF
d_gene: TRBD2; v_gene: TRBV15; abundance: NA; j_gene: TRBJ2-1; CDR3nt: TGTGCCACCAGCTGGACTAGCGGGAGCGATGAGCAGTTCTTC; CDR3aa: CATSWTSGSDEQFF
d_gene: NA; v_gene: TRBV5-1; abundance: NA; j_gene: TRBJ2-5; CDR3nt: TGCGCCAGTGGGGACATAGGTCGTGAGACCCAGTACTTC; CDR3aa: CASGDIGRETQYF
d_gene: NA; v_gene: TRBV21-1; abundance: once; j_gene: TRBJ1-2; CDR3nt: TGTGCCAGCAGCTCCCAGGGATTTGGTTACTATGGCTACACCTTC; CDR3aa: CASSSQGFGYYGYTF
d_gene: NA; v_gene: TRBV4-3; abundance: few; j_gene: TRBJ2-3; CDR3nt: TGCGCCAGCAGCCAAGAACTAGCCCCAGATACGCAGTATTTT; CDR3aa: CASSQELAPDTQYF
d_gene: NA; v_gene: TRBV7-5; abundance: NA; j_gene: TRBJ1-2; CDR3nt: TGTGCCAGAAGCTCGACACTCGAACACGGGACAGACTATGGCTACACCTTC; CDR3aa: CARSSTLEHGTDYGYTF
d_gene: TRBD1; v_gene: TRBV19; abundance: NA; j_gene: TRBJ1-5; CDR3nt: TGTGCCAGTAGTATAGGAAGGAGACAGGGGTCCTCGGTGCCCCAGCATTTT; CDR3aa: CASSIGRRQGSSVPQHF
d_gene: TRBD1; v_gene: TRBV29-1; abundance: NA; j_gene: TRBJ2-4; CDR3nt: TGCAGCGTGCGGGACCTTTCTGGGACAGGGAAGGGAGACATTCAGTACTTC; CDR3aa: CSVRDLSGTGKGDIQYF
d_gene: TRBD1; v_gene: TRBV19; abundance: once; j_gene: TRBJ1-1; CDR3nt: TGTGCCAGTAGTATAGCCAAGGGACAGGGTGGATTTTTCTTT; CDR3aa: CASSIAKGQGGFFF
d_gene: NA; v_gene: TRBV7-3; abundance: NA; j_gene: TRBJ2-6; CDR3nt: TGTGCCAGCAGCCCCCGTGGGCGGGACTCTGGGGCCAACGTCCTGACTTTC; CDR3aa: CASSPRGRDSGANVLTF
d_gene: NA; v_gene: TRBV18; abundance: few; j_gene: TRBJ1-1; CDR3nt: TGTGCCAGCTCAGGGCTGGAAGCTTTCTTT; CDR3aa: CASSGLEAFF
d_gene: NA; v_gene: TRBV2; abundance: NA; j_gene: TRBJ1-2; CDR3nt: TGTGCCAGCAGTGAGCGAGGGAGATCCTCCTATGGCTACACCTTC; CDR3aa: CASSERGRSSYGYTF
d_gene: NA; v_gene: TRBV4-1; abundance: NA; j_gene: TRBJ2-1; CDR3nt: TGCGCCAGCAGCCAAAATCGGGGGTTTGATGAGCAGTTCTTC; CDR3aa: CASSQNRGFDEQFF
d_gene: TRBD1; v_gene: TRBV18; abundance: NA; j_gene: TRBJ2-6; CDR3nt: TGTGCCAGCTCAGCTGCGGGACAGGGGTTGGCTGGGGCCAACGTCCTGACTTTC; CDR3aa: CASSAAGQGLAGANVLTF
d_gene: NA; v_gene: TRBV15; abundance: NA; j_gene: TRBJ1-4; CDR3nt: TGTGCCACCAGCAGAGATTTCGCTCGGAATGAAAAACTGTTTTTT; CDR3aa: CATSRDFARNEKLFF
d_gene: TRBD1; v_gene: TRBV19; abundance: NA; j_gene: TRBJ1-2; CDR3nt: TGTGCCAGTAGTACCGGCCCAGACAGGGTTGAGAATGGCTACACCTTC; CDR3aa: CASSTGPDRVENGYTF
d_gene: NA; v_gene: TRBV7-2; abundance: NA; j_gene: TRBJ2-3; CDR3nt: TGTGCCAGCAGCTTTTTCGGTGGTAGAACAGATACGCAGTATTTT; CDR3aa: CASSFFGGRTDTQYF
d_gene: TRBD2; v_gene: TRBV4-3; abundance: NA; j_gene: TRBJ2-2; CDR3nt: TGCGCCAGCAGCCAAGATCCGGCGGGGGCGAACACCGGGGAGCTGTTTTTT; CDR3aa: CASSQDPAGANTGELFF
d_gene: TRBD1; v_gene: TRBV7-9; abundance: NA; j_gene: TRBJ1-3; CDR3nt: TGTGCCAGCAGCTCACCCACAGGGGGGAGAGGAAACACCATATATTTT; CDR3aa: CASSSPTGGRGNTIYF
d_gene: NA; v_gene: TRBV4-3; abundance: NA; j_gene: TRBJ1-3; CDR3nt: TGCGCCAGCAGCCAAGGGGGACAAAGGTTCAGGGGAGACTCTGGAAACACCATATATTTT; CDR3aa: CASSQGGQRFRGDSGNTIYF
d_gene: NA; v_gene: TRBV5-1; abundance: NA; j_gene: TRBJ2-5; CDR3nt: TGCGCCAGCAGCTTGGCGGCGGCCCAAGAGACCCAGTACTTC; CDR3aa: CASSLAAAQETQYF
d_gene: NA; v_gene: TRBV5-1; abundance: NA; j_gene: TRBJ2-1; CDR3nt: TGCGCCAGCAAACCTCTAGCGCTCTCCTACAATGAGCAGTTCTTC; CDR3aa: CASKPLALSYNEQFF
d_gene: TRBD1; v_gene: TRBV30; abundance: once; j_gene: TRBJ1-5; CDR3nt: TGTGCCTGGAGTAGCAGGGGGATGAAGCCCCAGCATTTT; CDR3aa: CAWSSRGMKPQHF
d_gene: NA; v_gene: TRBV14; abundance: NA; j_gene: TRBJ1-1; CDR3nt: TGTGCCAGCAGCCAATTACAGGGACGGGGCACTGAAGCTTTCTTT; CDR3aa: CASSQLQGRGTEAFF
d_gene: NA; v_gene: TRBV5-1; abundance: NA; j_gene: TRBJ1-4; CDR3nt: TGCGCCAGCAGCTTGGGCCAGACTAATGAAAAACTGTTTTTT; CDR3aa: CASSLGQTNEKLFF
d_gene: TRBD1; v_gene: TRBV19; abundance: NA; j_gene: TRBJ2-2; CDR3nt: TGTGCCAGTAGTACTACGACCGGGACAGGGAAGCGCGGGGAGCTGTTTTTT; CDR3aa: CASSTTTGTGKRGELFF
d_gene: NA; v_gene: TRBV28; abundance: NA; j_gene: TRBJ1-2; CDR3nt: TGTGCCAGCAGTTCCTATTATGCCAACAGGGCTGGCTACACCTTC; CDR3aa: CASSSYYANRAGYTF
d_gene: NA; v_gene: TRBV6-5; abundance: NA; j_gene: TRBJ1-4; CDR3nt: TGTGCCAGCGGAAGGGTTCCGTCGTCGGGGGAAAAACTGTTTTTT; CDR3aa: CASGRVPSSGEKLFF
d_gene: TRBD1; v_gene: TRBV2; abundance: NA; j_gene: TRBJ1-6; CDR3nt: TGTGCCAGCACCCCGACAGGGCTAGGTAATTCACCCCTCCACTTT; CDR3aa: CASTPTGLGNSPLHF
d_gene: TRBD1; v_gene: TRBV28; abundance: NA; j_gene: TRBJ1-2; CDR3nt: TGTGCCAGCAGGTCCGGGACAGAACAAACAAACTATGGCTACACCTTC; CDR3aa: CASRSGTEQTNYGYTF
d_gene: TRBD2; v_gene: TRBV10-3; abundance: once; j_gene: TRBJ2-1; CDR3nt: TGTGCCACAGGAAGCAAGACTAGCGGGGTCTACAATGAGCAGTTCTTC; CDR3aa: CATGSKTSGVYNEQFF
d_gene: NA; v_gene: TRBV7-9; abundance: NA; j_gene: TRBJ2-1; CDR3nt: TGTGCCAGCAGCTTAATAACTAGTGGGTCCAATGAGCAGTTCTTC; CDR3aa: CASSLITSGSNEQFF
d_gene: TRBD2; v_gene: TRBV5-1; abundance: NA; j_gene: TRBJ2-1; CDR3nt: TGCGCCAGCAGCTTGTATTCCCCCCTAGCGGGGGCTAACAATGAGCAGTTCTTC; CDR3aa: CASSLYSPLAGANNEQFF
d_gene: NA; v_gene: TRBV19; abundance: NA; j_gene: TRBJ1-1; CDR3nt: TGTGCCAGTAGTTCCAGGGCGGACACTGAAGCTTTCTTT; CDR3aa: CASSSRADTEAFF
d_gene: NA; v_gene: TRBV18; abundance: NA; j_gene: TRBJ1-2; CDR3nt: TGTGCCAGCTCATCGGACAGCGGACCCCGACGCCACACCTTC; CDR3aa: CASSSDSGPRRHTF
d_gene: TRBD2; v_gene: TRBV27; abundance: NA; j_gene: TRBJ2-7; CDR3nt: TGTGCCACTAGGGATTTACAAGCGGGACTCCACGAGCAGTACTTC; CDR3aa: CATRDLQAGLHEQYF
d_gene: NA; v_gene: TRBV6-6; abundance: NA; j_gene: TRBJ2-5; CDR3nt: TGTGCCAGCAGAGCAGGGCAGACCCAGTACTTC; CDR3aa: CASRAGQTQYF
d_gene: NA; v_gene: TRBV4-3; abundance: once; j_gene: TRBJ2-1; CDR3nt: TGCGCCAGCAGCCAGGCAACCCGTAATGAGCAGTTCTTC; CDR3aa: CASSQATRNEQFF
d_gene: NA; v_gene: TRBV28; abundance: NA; j_gene: TRBJ2-7; CDR3nt: TGTGCCAGCAGTCTGGAGACTTACGAGCAGTACTTC; CDR3aa: CASSLETYEQYF
d_gene: NA; v_gene: TRBV18; abundance: few; j_gene: TRBJ2-3; CDR3nt: TGTGCCAGCTCACCACCCCTCGCAGATACGCAGTATTTT; CDR3aa: CASSPPLADTQYF
d_gene: NA; v_gene: TRBV11-2; abundance: NA; j_gene: TRBJ1-1; CDR3nt: TGTGCCAGCAGCTCTAACCGAAACACTGAAGCTTTCTTT; CDR3aa: CASSSNRNTEAFF